The present entry profiles one T cell receptor (beta chain) with its context. The germline gene is not matched at one end of the junction; a read error may be the cause. All patients reached thyroid surgery having received no treatment beforehand. This entry belongs to a study of metastatic and nonmetastatic thyroid tumors. TCRdb re-analyzed the PCR reads using MiXCR. The sample has about 53,000 clones, approximately 22% seen once. Germline V lookup: CDR1 LGHDT, CDR2 YNNKEL (reference sequence). The CDR3 totals 14 residues. This receptor was obtained from a female donor with papillary thyroid cancer or a benign thyroid nodule (not recorded which). Some clones in this sample may be carry-over from other donors' samples. The chain is built from TRBV3-1 and TRBJ1-6; D not resolved. The source material was blood. The CDR3 DNA sequence: TGTGCCAGCATCACCCGACGAGAAAATTCACCCCCCCACTTT. This codes for CASITRRENSPPHF.